The entry below gives a single T cell receptor beta chain sequence along with its context. Antigen: not known. The data originate from a study of response to subunit inactivated influenza vaccine. Study observations and caveats: Researchers suggested that each seasonal influenza vaccination recruits few new T cells.

TCRdb analysed the RT-PCR reads with MiXCR anew, one entry per CDR3 protein. The top ten clones hold 10% to 13% of a sample with over 800,000 distinct CDR3 sequences, 20% to 25% of them seen once. Germline loops: CDR1 MNHEY, CDR2 SMNVEV (reference sequence). CDR3 length: 14 amino acids. V shed 6 bases and J shed 4 bases, with 12 bases lying between them. The sample consisted of PBMCs from blood, taken more than 4 days after vaccination. The J gene is TRBJ2-2, the V gene TRBV27, with no clear D. This TCR was sampled from a man aged 45-60 years who received an inactivated influenza vaccine. The CDR3 DNA is TGTGCCAGCAGCCTAAACCTCGGCACCGGGGAGCTGTTTTTT. This translates into CASSLNLGTGELFF.